These T cell receptor beta chains were read from a single sample in a study of cytomegalovirus exposure and HLA in healthy donors. Generated by immunoSEQ multiplex PCR, the TCRdb table keeps only in-frame clones and is missing some. This table has 150,000 to 180,000 clones, around 70% appearing once. The sequencing input was PBMCs. Every receptor here comes from a man aged 25-40 years in good health and CMV-seronegative. Each CDR3 is given with its conserved first and last residue. Fields, in order: D gene, clone size, V gene, J gene, CDR3 protein, CDR3 DNA. The D gene is left open where the match is weak. Clone size is not always given. Where it is, it says once, few, many or a class for expanded clones.

TRBD2	-	TRBV11-2	TRBJ2-3	CASSLASGGPGDTQYF	TGTGCCAGCAGCTTGGCTAGCGGGGGGCCAGGTGATACGCAGTATTTT
-	-	TRBV6-1	TRBJ2-7	CASSLVVSYEQYF	TGTGCCAGCAGCCTAGTTGTCTCCTACGAGCAGTACTTC
TRBD1	-	TRBV6-5	TRBJ1-2	CASKTTGNYGYTF	TGTGCCAGCAAAACGACAGGGAACTATGGCTACACCTTC
TRBD1	-	TRBV6-6	TRBJ2-5	CASSRSGTGKETQYF	TGTGCCAGCAGTCGGTCCGGGACAGGAAAAGAGACCCAGTACTTC
TRBD1	-	TRBV7-9	TRBJ1-6	CASSPYLGTERNSPLHF	TGTGCCAGCAGCCCGTACCTCGGGACAGAGAGGAATTCACCCCTCCACTTT
TRBD2	-	TRBV13	TRBJ2-3	CASSLEGTSGNGAQYF	TGTGCCAGCAGCTTAGAGGGGACTAGCGGGAATGGGGCGCAGTATTTT
-	-	TRBV7-9	TRBJ2-7	CASSMTGSSYEQYF	TGTGCCAGCAGCATGACAGGAAGCTCCTACGAGCAGTACTTC
-	few	TRBV2	TRBJ2-2	CASRAGVTGELFF	TGTGCCAGCAGGGCAGGGGTTACCGGGGAGCTGTTTTTT
TRBD1	few	TRBV7-3	TRBJ2-7	CASSYGTGKGYEQYF	TGTGCCAGCAGCTATGGGACAGGGAAAGGCTACGAGCAGTACTTC
-	-	TRBV5-1	TRBJ2-7	CASSLEGSGNEQYF	TGCGCCAGCAGCTTGGAAGGGTCAGGGAACGAGCAGTACTTC
TRBD1	-	TRBV7-2	TRBJ1-1	CASSLDRGRKGEAFF	TGTGCCAGCAGCTTAGACAGGGGGCGGAAAGGTGAAGCTTTCTTT
TRBD1	-	TRBV29-1	TRBJ1-1	CSVGSDRGLVTEAFF	TGCAGCGTTGGAAGCGACAGGGGGCTCGTCACTGAAGCTTTCTTT
-	-	TRBV28	TRBJ1-2	CASLGGLPGNYGYPF	TGTGCCAGCTTGGGAGGGCTCCCTGGGAACTATGGCTACCCCTTC
-	-	TRBV18	TRBJ2-7	CASSQGIDEQYF	TGTGCCAGCTCACAGGGGATCGACGAGCAGTACTTC
-	-	TRBV9	TRBJ2-2	CASSVVPGLSTGELFF	TGTGCCAGCAGCGTAGTACCGGGTCTAAGCACCGGGGAGCTGTTTTTT
-	-	TRBV6-6	TRBJ1-5	CASSYGAARPHF	TGTGCCAGCAGTTACGGGGCGGCTCGTCCGCATTTT
-	-	TRBV5-4	TRBJ2-5	CASSLGGVRETQYF	TGTGCCAGCAGCTTGGGGGGGGTTCGGGAGACCCAGTACTTC
-	few	TRBV7-7	TRBJ2-5	CASSLGAGGAETQYF	TGTGCCAGCAGCTTAGGGGCTGGGGGCGCGGAGACCCAGTACTTC
TRBD1	few	TRBV7-8	TRBJ2-1	CASSTGSNEQFF	TGTGCTTCCTCGACAGGGAGCAATGAGCAGTTCTTC
-	-	TRBV5-1	TRBJ2-7	CASSLGRYEPYF	TGCGCCAGCAGCTTGGGTAGATACGAGCCGTACTTC
-	-	TRBV28	TRBJ2-2	CASRTGTTNTGELFF	TGTGCCAGCAGAACCGGGACAACTAACACCGGGGAGCTGTTTTTT
-	-	TRBV27	TRBJ1-2	CASGDRFGGYTF	TGTGCCAGCGGAGACAGGTTTGGCGGCTACACCTTC
TRBD2	-	TRBV7-2	TRBJ2-3	CASSRGTSGGYFTDTQYF	TGTGCCAGCAGCCGTGGGACTAGCGGGGGGTATTTCACAGATACGCAGTATTTT